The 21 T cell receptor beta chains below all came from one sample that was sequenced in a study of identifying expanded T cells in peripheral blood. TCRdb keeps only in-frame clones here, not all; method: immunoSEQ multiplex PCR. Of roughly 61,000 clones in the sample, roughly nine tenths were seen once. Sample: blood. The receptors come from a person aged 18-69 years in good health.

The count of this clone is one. CDR3 region: CASSLDTGDGYGYTF. The CDR3 DNA sequence: TGTGCCAGCAGCTTGGATACAGGGGATGGCTATGGCTACACCTTC. V gene TRBV7-2 combines with J gene TRBJ1-2; 7 positions agree with TRBD1. Per the germline V gene, CDR1 is SGHTA and CDR2 is FQGNSA. Trimming removed 3 bases from V and 4 bases from J; junction bases left unmatched: 8. The CDR3 is made up of 15 amino acids.

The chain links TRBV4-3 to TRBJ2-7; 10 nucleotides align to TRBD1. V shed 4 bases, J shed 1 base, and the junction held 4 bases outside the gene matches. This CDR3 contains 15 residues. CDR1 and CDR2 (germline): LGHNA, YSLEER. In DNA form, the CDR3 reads TGCGCCAGCAGCCGTAGACAGGGGGCGTCCTACGAGCAGTACTTC. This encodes CASSRRQGASYEQYF.

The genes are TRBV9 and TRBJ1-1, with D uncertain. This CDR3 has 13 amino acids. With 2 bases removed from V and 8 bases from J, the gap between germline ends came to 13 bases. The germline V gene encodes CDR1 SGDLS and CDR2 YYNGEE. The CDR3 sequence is CASSVNGDLEAFF. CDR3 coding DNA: TGTGCCAGCAGCGTTAACGGAGACTTGGAAGCTTTCTTT.

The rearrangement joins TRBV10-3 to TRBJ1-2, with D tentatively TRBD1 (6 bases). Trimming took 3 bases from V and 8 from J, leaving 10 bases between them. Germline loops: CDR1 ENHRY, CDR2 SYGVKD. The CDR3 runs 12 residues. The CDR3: CAISEQGLGYTF. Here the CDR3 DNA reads TGTGCCATCAGTGAACAGGGTCTGGGCTACACCTTC.

CDR3 sequence reads: CASSSTQGFKAYEQYF. CDR3 DNA: TGTGCCAGCAGCTCAACCCAGGGTTTTAAAGCCTACGAGCAGTACTTC. V and J are TRBV5-6 and TRBJ2-7; D possibly corresponds to TRBD1 (5 bases). The CDR3 is made up of 16 amino acids. V was clipped by 3 bases and J by 2 bases, with 18 bases between them. Germline loops: CDR1 SGHDT, CDR2 YYEEEE.

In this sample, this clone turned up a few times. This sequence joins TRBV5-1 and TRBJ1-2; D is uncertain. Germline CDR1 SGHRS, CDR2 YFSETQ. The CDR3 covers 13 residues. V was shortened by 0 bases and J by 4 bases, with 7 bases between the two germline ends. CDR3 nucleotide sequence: TGCGCCAGCAGCTTGGCGGATTTCTATGGCTACACCTTC. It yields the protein CASSLADFYGYTF. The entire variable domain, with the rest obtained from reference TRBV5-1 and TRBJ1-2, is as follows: KAGVTQTPRYLIKTRGQQVTLSCSPISGHRSVSWYQQTPGQGLQFLFEYFSETQRNKGNFPGRFSGRQFSNSRSEMNVSTLELGDSALYLCASSLADFYGYTFGSGTRLTVV.

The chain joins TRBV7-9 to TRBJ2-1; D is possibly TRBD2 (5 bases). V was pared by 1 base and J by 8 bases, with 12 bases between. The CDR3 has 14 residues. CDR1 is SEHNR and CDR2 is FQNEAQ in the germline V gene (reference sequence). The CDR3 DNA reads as TGTGCCAGCAGCTTAGTGGGAGCGGCGGATGAGCAGTTCTTC. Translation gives CASSLVGAADEQFF. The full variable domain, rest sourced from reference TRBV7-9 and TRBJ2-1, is DTGVSQNPRHKITKRGQNVTFRCDPISEHNRLYWYRQTLGQGPEFLTYFQNEAQLEKSRLLSDRFSAERPKGSFSTLEIQRTEQGDSAMYLCASSLVGAADEQFFGPGTRLTVL.

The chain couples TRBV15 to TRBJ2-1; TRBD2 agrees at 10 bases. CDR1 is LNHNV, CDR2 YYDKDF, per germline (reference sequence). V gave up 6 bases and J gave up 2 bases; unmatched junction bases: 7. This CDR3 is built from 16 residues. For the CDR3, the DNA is TGTGCCACCAGTAAGACTAGCGGGCTCACCTACAATGAGCAGTTCTTC. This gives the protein CATSKTSGLTYNEQFF. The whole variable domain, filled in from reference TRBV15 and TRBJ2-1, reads DAMVIQNPRYQVTQFGKPVTLSCSQTLNHNVMYWYQQKSSQAPKLLFHYYDKDFNNEADTPDNFQSRRPNTSFCFLDIRSPGLGDTAMYLCATSKTSGLTYNEQFFGPGTRLTVL.

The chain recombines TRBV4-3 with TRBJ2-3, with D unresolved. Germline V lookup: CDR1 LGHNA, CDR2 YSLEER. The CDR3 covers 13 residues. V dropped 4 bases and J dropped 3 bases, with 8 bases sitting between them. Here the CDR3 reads CASSLQLTDTQYF. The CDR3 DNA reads TGCGCCAGCAGCCTACAGTTGACAGATACGCAGTATTTT.

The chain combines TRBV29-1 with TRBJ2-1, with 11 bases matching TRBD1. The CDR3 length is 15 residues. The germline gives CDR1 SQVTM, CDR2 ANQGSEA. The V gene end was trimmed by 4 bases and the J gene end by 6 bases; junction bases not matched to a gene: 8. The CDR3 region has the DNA TGCAGCGTTGGACCCGGACAGGGGGCCGGCAATGAGCAGTTCTTC. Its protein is CSVGPGQGAGNEQFF.

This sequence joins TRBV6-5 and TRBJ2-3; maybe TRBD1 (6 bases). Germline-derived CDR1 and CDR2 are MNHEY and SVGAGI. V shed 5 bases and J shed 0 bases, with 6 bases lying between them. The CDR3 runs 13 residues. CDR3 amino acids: CASSDRSTDTQYF. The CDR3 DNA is TGTGCCAGCAGTGACAGGAGCACAGATACGCAGTATTTT.

CDR3 nucleotide sequence: TGTGCCAGCAGTGGCTCTGGGGCCAACGTCCTGACTTTC. Protein product: CASSGSGANVLTF. The chain combines TRBV7-9 with TRBJ2-6; D unclear. V was pared by 6 bases and J by 0 bases, with 3 bases between. Germline V lookup: CDR1 SEHNR, CDR2 FQNEAQ (reference sequence). The CDR3 has 13 residues.

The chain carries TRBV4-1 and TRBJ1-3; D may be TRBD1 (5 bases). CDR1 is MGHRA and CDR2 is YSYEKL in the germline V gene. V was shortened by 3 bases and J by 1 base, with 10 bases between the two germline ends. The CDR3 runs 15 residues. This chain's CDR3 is CASSQEGRSGNTIYF. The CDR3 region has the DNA TGCGCCAGCAGCCAGGAGGGACGGTCTGGAAACACCATATATTTT.

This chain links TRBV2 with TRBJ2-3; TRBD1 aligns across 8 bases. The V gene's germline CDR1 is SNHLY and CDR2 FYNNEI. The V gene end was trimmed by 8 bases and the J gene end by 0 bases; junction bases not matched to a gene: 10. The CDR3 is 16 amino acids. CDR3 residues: CASDRGRGPSTDTQYF. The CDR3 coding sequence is TGTGCCAGCGACAGGGGCCGCGGACCTAGCACAGATACGCAGTATTTT.

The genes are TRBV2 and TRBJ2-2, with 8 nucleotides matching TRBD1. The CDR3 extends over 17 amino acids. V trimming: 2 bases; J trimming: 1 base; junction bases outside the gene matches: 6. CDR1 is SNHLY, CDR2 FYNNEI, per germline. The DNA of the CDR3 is TGTGCCAGCAGTGAAAGATCCGGGACAGGGAACACCGGGGAGCTGTTTTTT. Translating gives CASSERSGTGNTGELFF. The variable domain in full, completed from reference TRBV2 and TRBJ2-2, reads EPEVTQTPSHQVTQMGQEVILRCVPISNHLYFYWYRQILGQKVEFLVSFYNNEISEKSEIFDDQFSVERPDGSNFTLKIRSTKLEDSAMYFCASSERSGTGNTGELFFGEGSRLTVL.

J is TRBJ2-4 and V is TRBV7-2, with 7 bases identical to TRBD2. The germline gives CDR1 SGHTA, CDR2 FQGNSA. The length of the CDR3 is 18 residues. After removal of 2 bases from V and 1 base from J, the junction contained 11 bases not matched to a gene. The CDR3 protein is CASSLIRSGTGAKNIQYF. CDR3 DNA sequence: TGTGCCAGCAGCTTAATACGGAGCGGGACCGGGGCCAAAAACATTCAGTACTTC.

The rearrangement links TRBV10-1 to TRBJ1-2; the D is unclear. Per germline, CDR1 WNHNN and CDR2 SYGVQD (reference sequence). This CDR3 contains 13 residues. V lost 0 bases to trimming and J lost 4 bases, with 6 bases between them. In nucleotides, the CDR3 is TGCGCCAGCAGTGAGTCTCCCCTCTATGGCTACACCTTC. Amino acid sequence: CASSESPLYGYTF.

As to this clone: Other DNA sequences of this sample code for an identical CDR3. The DNA for the CDR3 is TGTGCCAGTAGTATCGGCGGGCAGAACACTGAAGCTTTCTTT. It translates to CASSIGGQNTEAFF. The gene calls are TRBV19 and TRBJ1-1; D uncertain. The CDR3 extends over 14 amino acids. The germline gives CDR1 LNHDA, CDR2 SQIVND (reference sequence). V gave up 3 bases and J gave up 1 base, with 9 bases separating them.

Here the CDR3 DNA reads TGTGCCATCAGTGAGAGGCTAGATACGCAGTATTTT. This codes for CAISERLDTQYF. This chain uses TRBV10-3 with TRBJ2-3, with unresolved D. The CDR3 loop spans 12 amino acids. Trimming took 2 bases from V and 5 from J, leaving 5 bases between them. Per the germline V gene, CDR1 is ENHRY and CDR2 is SYGVKD.

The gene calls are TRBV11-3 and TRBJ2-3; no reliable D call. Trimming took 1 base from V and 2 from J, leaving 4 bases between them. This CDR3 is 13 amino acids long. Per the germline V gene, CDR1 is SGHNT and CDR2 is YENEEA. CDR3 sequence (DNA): TGTGCCAGCAGCTTAGGGGTCACAGATACGCAGTATTTT. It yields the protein CASSLGVTDTQYF.

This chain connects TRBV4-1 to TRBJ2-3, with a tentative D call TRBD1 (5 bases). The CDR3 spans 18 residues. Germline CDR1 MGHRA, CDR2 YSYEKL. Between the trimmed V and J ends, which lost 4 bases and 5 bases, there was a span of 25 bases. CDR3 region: CASSRYPRPGLFRDTQYF. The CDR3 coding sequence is TGCGCCAGCAGCCGCTACCCCCGTCCAGGGTTGTTCAGAGATACGCAGTATTTT.